These 7 T cell receptor beta chains share one sample of origin, sequenced in a study of blood T cell repertoires in COVID-19. The protocol was immunoSEQ multiplex PCR, while the TCRdb copy is restricted to in-frame clones and leaves out a portion. The repertoire holds under 150,000 clones, with 65% to 90% as singletons. The specimen sequenced was peripheral blood. Receptors were obtained from a man aged 80 or over with acute or convalescent COVID-19.

V usage is TRBV20-1 and J usage is TRBJ2-7; TRBD2 is a possible D gene (5 bases). Germline lookup yields CDR1 DFQATT and CDR2 SNEGSKA (reference sequence). Trimming took off 1 base at V and 4 bases at J, with 5 bases between the two ends. This CDR3 spans 11 amino acids. The CDR3 sequence is CSARGGYEQYF. CDR3 sequence (DNA): TGCAGTGCTAGAGGAGGGTACGAGCAGTACTTC.

The chain combines TRBV5-4 with TRBJ2-3; the match to TRBD2 covers 7 bases. The CDR3 sequence is 16 residues long. The V segment lost 3 bases and the J segment 2 bases; nucleotides outside the gene matches: 9. Germline values: CDR1 SGHNT, CDR2 YYREEE (reference sequence). The CDR3 nucleotides read TGTGCCAGCAGCTCGAGGACTAGTGGGGCCACAGATACGCAGTATTTT. Its translation is CASSSRTSGATDTQYF.

The J gene is TRBJ1-6, the V gene TRBV18, with D possibly TRBD1 on 5 matching bases. Trimming left V 3 bases short and J 5 bases short, with 17 bases between. The germline V gene has CDR1 KGHSH and CDR2 LQKENI. The CDR3 runs 17 residues. The CDR3: CASSPGLQGENNSPLHF. DNA of the CDR3: TGTGCCAGCTCACCGGGACTCCAGGGTGAGAATAATTCACCCCTCCACTTT.

In its sample, this clone was seen many times. The chain links TRBV7-6 to TRBJ2-5; D remains ambiguous. Trimming removed 0 bases from V and 5 bases from J, with 10 bases in between. The germline V gene has CDR1 SGHVS and CDR2 FNYEAQ. The length of the CDR3 is 14 residues. CDR3 amino acids: CASSLAAHDETQYF. For the CDR3, the DNA is TGTGCCAGCAGCTTAGCGGCCCACGATGAGACCCAGTACTTC.

The genes are TRBV4-1 and TRBJ2-1; 7 bases fit TRBD2. This CDR3 is built from 16 residues. V was pared by 1 base and J by 4 bases, with 7 bases of the junction left unmatched. The germline gives CDR1 MGHRA, CDR2 YSYEKL. The CDR3 protein is CASSQGPASGYNEQFF. The CDR3 region has the DNA TGCGCCAGCAGCCAAGGGCCAGCTAGCGGATACAATGAGCAGTTCTTC.

The chain uses TRBV6-6 and TRBJ1-6; the D gene is possibly TRBD1 (5 bases). V was trimmed by 5 bases and J by 0 bases, leaving 17 bases between them. CDR1 is MNHNY, CDR2 SVGAGI, per germline (reference sequence). This CDR3 region has 18 residues. CDR3 loop: CASSRAGTPSSYNSPLHF. As DNA, the CDR3 is TGTGCCAGCAGTCGGGCGGGGACTCCTAGCTCCTATAATTCACCCCTCCACTTT.

A single count supports this clone. The chain combines TRBV27 with TRBJ2-3; 9 positions agree with TRBD1. The V gene end was trimmed by 5 bases and the J gene end by 5 bases; junction bases not matched to a gene: 8. Germline CDR1 and CDR2: MNHEY and SMNVEV (reference sequence). The CDR3 loop spans 15 amino acids. The CDR3 DNA is TGTGCCAGCAGTCCAAGGGACAGGGTGAAAGATACGCAGTATTTT. Translating gives CASSPRDRVKDTQYF.